The clone carrying this TCR beta chain has ten or more counts. Its cognate antigen is unknown. This sample was included in a study of T cell repertoires in cytomegalovirus infection. Looking at the study overall: Indications of both CMV infection and matching HLA type were provided by public TCR beta signatures.

Study-level findings and limits: The study found HLA-C-restricted CMV-specific TCR beta clonotypes dominating the ex vivo response. Individuals carrying CMV plus the relevant HLA were identified by cumulative frequency of public TCR beta families.

MiXCR was run by TCRdb on the reads, yielding one entry per CDR3 protein. This table holds about 260,000 distinct CDR3 sequences, roughly 9% found once. The CDR3 covers 14 residues. Germline loops: CDR1 SGHVS, CDR2 FNYEAQ. V was cut by 5 bases and J by 10 bases, with 18 bases left in between. This sequence originates from a human donor in good health (CMV status not recorded). Some clones in this sample may be carry-over from other donors' samples. This rearrangement joins TRBV7-6 to TRBJ2-1, with a tentative D call TRBD1 (6 bases). Source material: PBMCs. CDR3 sequence reads: CASSPFSRGLEQFF. In nucleotides, the CDR3 is TGTGCCAGCAGCCCGTTTAGCAGGGGTTTGGAGCAGTTCTTC.